This paragraph reports one T cell receptor beta chain. Its antigen is undetermined. This entry comes from a study of shared clonotypes between healthy human individuals. As for the study in general: Every donor yielded three CD4 naive, three CD4 memory, two CD8 naive and one CD8 memory plate. Broader study findings: The study's rarefaction showed incomplete sorted-subset sequencing despite large depth. Relative to their counterparts shared across all four donors, non-shared clonotypes exhibited diminished generation probabilities.

Germline V CDR1 and CDR2: SQVTM, ANQGSEA. CDR3 length equals 11 residues. The V end lost 1 base, the J end lost 6 bases, and 5 bases lay between the germline ends. Method: immunoSEQ multiplex PCR; TCRdb's copy keeps in-frame clones and lacks some. The sample holds around 2.5 million clones, 80% to 95% seen once. The rearrangement joins TRBV29-1 to TRBJ2-3; D unresolved. This receptor was taken from a young man in good health. Some clones in this sample may be carry-over from other donors' samples. Sequencing used naive CD4+ T cells from PBMCs. This sample's subset: CD45RA+ positively selected. The chain's CDR3 is CSVEVSDTQYF. CDR3 coding DNA: TGCAGCGTTGAAGTGTCGGATACGCAGTATTTT.